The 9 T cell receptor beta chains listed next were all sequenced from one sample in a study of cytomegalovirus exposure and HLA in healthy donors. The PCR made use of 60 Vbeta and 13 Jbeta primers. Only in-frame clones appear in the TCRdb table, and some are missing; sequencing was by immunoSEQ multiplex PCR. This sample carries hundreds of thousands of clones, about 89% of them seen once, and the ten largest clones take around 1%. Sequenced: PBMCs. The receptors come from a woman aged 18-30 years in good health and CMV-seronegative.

Here the CDR3 reads CAWSVLGLAGDGEQFF. CDR3 in DNA: TGTGCCTGGAGTGTACTCGGACTAGCGGGAGATGGTGAGCAGTTCTTC. The rearrangement joins TRBV30 to TRBJ2-1, with 13 positions matching TRBD2. V lost 0 bases and J lost 9; bases outside the gene matches: 8. CDR1 and CDR2 (germline): GTSNPN, SVGIG (reference sequence). The CDR3 sequence is 16 residues long.

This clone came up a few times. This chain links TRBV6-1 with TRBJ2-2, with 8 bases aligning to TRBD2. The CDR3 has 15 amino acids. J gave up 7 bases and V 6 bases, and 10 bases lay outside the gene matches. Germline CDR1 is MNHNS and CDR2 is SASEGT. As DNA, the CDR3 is TGTGCCAGCAGACTAGCGGCTTTAGGGATCGGGGAGCTGTTTTTT. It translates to CASRLAALGIGELFF.

DNA of the CDR3: TGTGCCACCTCTTGTCCTAGCGGGAGGACCAGACGTTGCGAGCAGTACTTC. This sequence encodes CATSCPSGRTRRCEQYF. The chain carries TRBV6-8 and TRBJ2-7; 11 nucleotides line up with TRBD2. Trimming removed 10 bases from V and 6 bases from J; junction bases left unmatched: 20. Germline loops: CDR1 MNHGY, CDR2 SAAAGT. The CDR3 totals 17 residues.

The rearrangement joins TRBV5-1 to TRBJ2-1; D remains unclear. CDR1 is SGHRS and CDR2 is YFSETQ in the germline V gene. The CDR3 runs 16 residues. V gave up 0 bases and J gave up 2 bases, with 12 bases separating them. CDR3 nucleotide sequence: TGCGCCAGCAGCTTGGCCGAGGTAGCCCCCTACAATGAGCAGTTCTTC. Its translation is CASSLAEVAPYNEQFF. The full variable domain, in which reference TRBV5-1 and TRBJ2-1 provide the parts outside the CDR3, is KAGVTQTPRYLIKTRGQQVTLSCSPISGHRSVSWYQQTPGQGLQFLFEYFSETQRNKGNFPGRFSGRQFSNSRSEMNVSTLELGDSALYLCASSLAEVAPYNEQFFGPGTRLTVL.

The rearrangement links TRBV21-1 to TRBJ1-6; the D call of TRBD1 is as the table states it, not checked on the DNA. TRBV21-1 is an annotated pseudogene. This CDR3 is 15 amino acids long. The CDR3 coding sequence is TGTGCCAGCGGGTCCCGGGACAGGGATAATTCACCCCTCCACTTT. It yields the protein CASGSRDRDNSPLHF.

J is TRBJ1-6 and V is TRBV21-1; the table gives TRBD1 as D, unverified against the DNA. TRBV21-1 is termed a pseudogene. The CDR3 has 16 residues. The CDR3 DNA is TGTGCCAGCTTCACGGACAGGTTCCCTTATAATTCACCCCTCCACTTT. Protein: CASFTDRFPYNSPLHF.

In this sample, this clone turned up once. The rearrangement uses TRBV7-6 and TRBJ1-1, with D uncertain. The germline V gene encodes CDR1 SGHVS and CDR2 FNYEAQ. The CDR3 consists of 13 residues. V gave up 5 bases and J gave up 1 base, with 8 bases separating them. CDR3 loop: CASSPGRNTEAFF. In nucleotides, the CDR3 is TGTGCCAGCAGCCCCGGTAGGAACACTGAAGCTTTCTTT. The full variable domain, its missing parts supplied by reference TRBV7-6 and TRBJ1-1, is GAGVSQSPRYKVTKRGQDVALRCDPISGHVSLYWYRQALGQGPEFLTYFNYEAQQDKSGLPNDRFSAERPEGSISTLTIQRTEQRDSAMYRCASSPGRNTEAFFGQGTRLTVV.

CDR3 amino acids: CASRPRGLAGYGYTF. CDR3 DNA: TGTGCCAGCAGACCTCGCGGGCTGGCCGGATATGGCTACACCTTC. This chain joins TRBV27 and TRBJ1-2, with D hard to call. V was clipped by 6 bases and J by 5 bases, with 19 bases between them. The CDR3 contains 15 residues. The germline gives CDR1 MNHEY, CDR2 SMNVEV (reference sequence).

The CDR3 coding sequence is TGTGCCAGCAGTCGGGGAGCAAACACCGGGGAGCTGTTTTTT. Translation gives CASSRGANTGELFF. The rearrangement links TRBV2 to TRBJ2-2; tentatively, D is TRBD2 (5 bases). The CDR3 extends over 14 amino acids. Trimming removed 5 bases from V and 2 bases from J, with 9 bases in between. In germline, CDR1 is SNHLY, CDR2 FYNNEI.